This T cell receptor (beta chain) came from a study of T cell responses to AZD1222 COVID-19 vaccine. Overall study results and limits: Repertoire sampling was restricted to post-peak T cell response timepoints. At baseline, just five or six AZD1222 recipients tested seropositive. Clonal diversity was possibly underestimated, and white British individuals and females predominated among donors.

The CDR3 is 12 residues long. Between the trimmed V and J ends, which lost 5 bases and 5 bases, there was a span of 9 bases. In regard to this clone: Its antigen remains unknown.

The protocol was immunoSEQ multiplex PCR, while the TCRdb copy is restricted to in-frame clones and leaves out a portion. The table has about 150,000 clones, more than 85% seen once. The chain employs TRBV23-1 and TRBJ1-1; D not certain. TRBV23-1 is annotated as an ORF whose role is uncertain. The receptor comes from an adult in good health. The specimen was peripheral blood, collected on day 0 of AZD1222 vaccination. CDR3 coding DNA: TGCGCCAGCAGTGAACTAAAAACTGAAGCTTTCTTT. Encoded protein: CASSELKTEAFF.